This T cell receptor (beta chain) was retrieved from a study of shared clonotypes between healthy human individuals. After removal of 5 bases from V and 2 bases from J, the junction contained 2 bases not matched to a gene. CDR3 length equals 13 residues. Germline V gene data show CDR1 as MRHNA and CDR2 as SNTAGT. Clones were read by immunoSEQ multiplex PCR, and TCRdb kept only the in-frame ones, dropping some. The table includes about 1.4 million clones, about 96% detected once. This sequence was found in a man under 40 in good health. The genes are TRBV6-4 and TRBJ2-5, with TRBD2 matching over 7 bases. Sequenced material: naive CD4+ T cells sorted from blood. Documented subset: CD45RA+ positively selected. The CDR3 DNA follows: TGTGCCAGCAGTCCTAGCGGACAAGAGACCCAGTACTTC. Amino acids: CASSPSGQETQYF.